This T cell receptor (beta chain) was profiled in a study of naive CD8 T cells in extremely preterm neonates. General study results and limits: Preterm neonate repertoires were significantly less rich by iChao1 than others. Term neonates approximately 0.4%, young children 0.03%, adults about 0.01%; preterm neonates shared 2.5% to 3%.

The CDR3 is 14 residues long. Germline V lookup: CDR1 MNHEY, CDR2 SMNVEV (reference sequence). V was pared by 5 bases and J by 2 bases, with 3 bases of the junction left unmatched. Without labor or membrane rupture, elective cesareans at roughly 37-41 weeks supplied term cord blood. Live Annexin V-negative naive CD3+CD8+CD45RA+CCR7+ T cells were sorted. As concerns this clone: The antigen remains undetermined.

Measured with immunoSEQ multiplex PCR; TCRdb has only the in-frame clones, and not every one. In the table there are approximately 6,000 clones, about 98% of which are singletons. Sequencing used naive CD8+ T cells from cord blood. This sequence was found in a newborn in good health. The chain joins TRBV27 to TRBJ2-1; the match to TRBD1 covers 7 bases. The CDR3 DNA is TGTGCCAGCAGTGACAGGGTAACCTACAATGAGCAGTTCTTC. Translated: CASSDRVTYNEQFF.